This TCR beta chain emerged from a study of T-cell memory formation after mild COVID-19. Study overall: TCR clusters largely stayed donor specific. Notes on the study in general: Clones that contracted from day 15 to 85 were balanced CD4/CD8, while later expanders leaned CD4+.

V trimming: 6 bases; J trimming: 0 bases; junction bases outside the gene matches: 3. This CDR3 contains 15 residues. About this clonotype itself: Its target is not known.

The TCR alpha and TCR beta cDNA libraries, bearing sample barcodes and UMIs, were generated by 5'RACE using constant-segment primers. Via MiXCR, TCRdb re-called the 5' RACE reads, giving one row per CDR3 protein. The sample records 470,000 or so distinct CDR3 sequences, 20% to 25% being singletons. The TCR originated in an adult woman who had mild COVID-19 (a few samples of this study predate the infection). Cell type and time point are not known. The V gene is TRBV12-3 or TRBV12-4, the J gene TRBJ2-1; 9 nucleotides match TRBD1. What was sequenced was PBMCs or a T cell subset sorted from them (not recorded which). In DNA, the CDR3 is TGTGCCAGCAGACAGGGGGCAAGCTCCTACAATGAGCAGTTCTTC. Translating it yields CASRQGASSYNEQFF.